Shown below are 8 T cell receptor beta chains from a single sample sequenced in a study of OX40 agonist ivuxolimab in advanced cancers. Clones were read by immunoSEQ multiplex PCR, and TCRdb kept only the in-frame ones, dropping some. In the table there are approximately 64,000 clones, about 87% of which are singletons. Sequenced here: CD4+ or CD8+ T cells sorted from blood, sampled in a trial of the OX40 agonist ivuxolimab. These receptors were taken from an adult with an advanced solid tumor such as melanoma, head and neck, liver or kidney cancer.

The chain employs TRBV5-4 and TRBJ1-4; no clear D gene. This CDR3 is built from 16 residues. Per germline, CDR1 SGHNT and CDR2 YYREEE (reference sequence). V lost 0 bases and J lost 8, with 17 bases in between. CDR3 in amino acids: CASSLAWDRGNEKLFF. The CDR3 nucleotides are TGTGCCAGCAGCTTGGCATGGGATCGGGGTAACGAAAAACTGTTTTTT.

For the CDR3, the DNA is TGTGCCAGCTCACCACGGAAGCGGGAGGAGTTAGAGACCCAGTACTTC. Translation gives CASSPRKREELETQYF. The chain uses TRBV18 and TRBJ2-5, with TRBD2 matching 9 bases. Per germline, CDR1 KGHSH and CDR2 LQKENI. Trimming took 1 base from V and 4 from J; bases not matched to a gene: 7. The CDR3 totals 16 residues.

V gene TRBV6-6 combines with J gene TRBJ1-5; a possible D gene is TRBD1 (6 bases). This CDR3 has 15 residues. The germline gives CDR1 MNHNY, CDR2 SVGAGI (reference sequence). Trimming took off 6 bases at V and 11 bases at J, with 23 bases between the two ends. CDR3 region: CASRPSGARNEAQHF. CDR3 DNA: TGTGCCAGCAGACCATCAGGGGCGCGGAATGAAGCCCAGCATTTT.

Comment on this clone: The limits of the CDR3 on the DNA are not certain, so only TCRdb's listed CDR3 is given. The chain has TRBV21-1 and TRBJ2-1; the table gives TRBD2 as D, unverified against the DNA. TRBV21-1 is a pseudogene locus. The CDR3 adds up to 15 amino acids, both ends counted. CDR3 in amino acids: CASSTSESANNEQFF.

CDR3 loop: CASSLRTENYGYTF. The CDR3, as DNA: TGTGCCAGCAGTCTCAGGACGGAGAACTATGGCTACACCTTC. The chain is built from TRBV7-9 and TRBJ1-2; D unclear. Trimming removed 6 bases at V and 2 bases at J, with 13 bases between. The CDR3 has 14 amino acids. Germline CDR1 SEHNR, CDR2 FQNEAQ (reference sequence).

The chain employs TRBV6-1 and TRBJ2-3; a weak D match, TRBD2 (6 bases). Looked up from germline, CDR1 is MNHNS and CDR2 is SASEGT. This CDR3 has 15 amino acids. V shed 2 bases and J shed 10 bases, with 19 bases lying between them. CDR3 nucleotide sequence: TGTGCCAGCAGTGAATCCCAGCGGGTGCCGGGAGCGCAGTATTTT. It codes for CASSESQRVPGAQYF.

A single count supports this clone. The chain links TRBV5-4 to TRBJ2-6; D is possibly TRBD2 (7 bases). The CDR3 spans 17 residues. Germline CDR1 is SGHNT and CDR2 is YYREEE (reference sequence). The ends were cut back, 7 bases at V and 0 bases at J, with 17 bases in the middle. CDR3: CASGDGGPISGANVLTF. The CDR3 DNA sequence: TGTGCCAGCGGGGACGGGGGGCCAATCTCTGGGGCCAACGTCCTGACTTTC.

J is TRBJ1-5 and V is TRBV5-8; no definite D call. The CDR3 covers 13 residues. Trimming shortened V by 4 bases and J by 3 bases, and 8 bases separated the two germline ends. Germline-derived CDR1 and CDR2 are SGHTS and YDEGEE. CDR3 sequence reads: CASSHGSNQPQHF. The CDR3 region has the DNA TGTGCCAGCAGCCACGGATCCAATCAGCCCCAGCATTTT.